This T cell receptor beta chain stems from a study of cytomegalovirus exposure and HLA in healthy donors. Study observations and caveats: Previously analyzed data showed that most TCR beta V segments were productive at a frequency of about 87% or about 30%. In vitro work confirmed that a few CMV-associated chains recognize CMV antigens. Across donors, most TCRs were seen rarely, yet some public ones were widespread.

CDR1 is ENHRY and CDR2 is SYGVKD in the germline V gene. The CDR3 has 15 residues. V trimming: 8 bases; J trimming: 6 bases; junction bases outside the gene matches: 10. On this clone itself: Antigen: not known.

Primers: 60 Vbeta forward and 13 Jbeta reverse. In the original workflow: Unique TCR beta chains numbered roughly 83 million in a later analysis, with around 12 million shared. Assay used: immunoSEQ multiplex PCR; TCRdb lists only in-frame clones, some missing. V and J calls and clone size are copied from that table; D and trimming were computed from the DNA. Among about 75,000 clones listed, 75% to 85% were seen once. This chain links TRBV10-3 with TRBJ1-6, with TRBD1 identical over 7 bases. The sequenced sample consisted of PBMCs. The source is a man aged 65 to 79 in good health and CMV-seropositive. The CDR3 sequence is CAIGGQGGPNSPLHF. The CDR3 DNA sequence: TGTGCCATCGGGGGTCAGGGGGGCCCTAATTCACCCCTCCACTTT.